The clone carrying this T cell receptor beta chain was picked up one time. The data stem from a study of technical replicates of blood from a handful of donors. Sequenced by immunoSEQ multiplex PCR; TCRdb stores in-frame clones only, minus some. Seen here are about 49,000 clones, 92% observed once, and the top ten hold about 3.7%. This TCR was sampled from a human donor in good health. Some clones in this sample may be carry-over from other donors' samples. Sequencing input: PBMCs.

The CDR3 DNA is TGCGCCAGCAGCTTAGGTGTAACCAGGGGGCACGAGCAGTACTTC. This translates into CASSLGVTRGHEQYF. The chain carries TRBV5-1 and TRBJ2-7; TRBD1 agrees at 8 bases. The V gene's germline CDR1 is SGHRS and CDR2 YFSETQ. V trimming: 2 bases; J trimming: 5 bases; junction bases outside the gene matches: 9. The CDR3 sequence is 15 residues long. The full variable domain, with the rest looked up from reference TRBV5-1 and TRBJ2-7, is KAGVTQTPRYLIKTRGQQVTLSCSPISGHRSVSWYQQTPGQGLQFLFEYFSETQRNKGNFPGRFSGRQFSNSRSEMNVSTLELGDSALYLCASSLGVTRGHEQYFGPGTRLTVT.